A selection of T cell receptor beta chains follows, all from one sample in a study of blood T cell repertoires in COVID-19. Sequencing was performed with immunoSEQ multiplex PCR; in TCRdb, only in-frame clones are kept and a portion is missing. The table records some 350,000 clones, around 89% of them present only once. Specimen: peripheral blood. Every receptor here comes from a woman aged 30 to 39 with COVID-19, enrolled during active disease. The CDR3 runs from the conserved cysteine through the conserved F or W. The order of the fields is clone size, J gene, V gene, D gene, CDR3 DNA, CDR3 protein. D genes are given only for firm matches. Where a row states a size, it is once, few, many or the class of an expanded clone; other rows omit it.

abundance: few
j_gene: TRBJ2-2
v_gene: TRBV24-1
d_gene: -
CDR3nt: TGTGCCACCAGTGACCAGACAGCCACCGGGGAGCTGTTTTTT
CDR3aa: CATSDQTATGELFF

abundance: -
j_gene: TRBJ1-1
v_gene: TRBV4-3
d_gene: TRBD1
CDR3nt: TGCGCCAGCAGCCAAGATTCTACAGGGGTTACGACTGAAGCTTTCTTT
CDR3aa: CASSQDSTGVTTEAFF

abundance: -
j_gene: TRBJ1-2
v_gene: TRBV11-2
d_gene: TRBD1
CDR3nt: TGTGCCAGCAGCCACACTGACAGGGGGTATGGCTACACCTTC
CDR3aa: CASSHTDRGYGYTF

abundance: -
j_gene: TRBJ2-7
v_gene: TRBV6-6
d_gene: TRBD2
CDR3nt: TGTGCCAGCAGTCGCGGACTAGCGGGGAAGAGCTCCTACGAGCAGTACTTC
CDR3aa: CASSRGLAGKSSYEQYF

abundance: -
j_gene: TRBJ2-5
v_gene: TRBV3-1/TRBV3-2
d_gene: TRBD2
CDR3nt: TGTGCCAGCGGCCCTAGGACTAGCGGGGAGACCCAGTACTTC
CDR3aa: CASGPRTSGETQYF

abundance: once
j_gene: TRBJ1-2
v_gene: TRBV5-1
d_gene: -
CDR3nt: TGCGCCAGCAGCTTGGATCCAGGGGTAAACTATGGCTACACCTTC
CDR3aa: CASSLDPGVNYGYTF

abundance: once
j_gene: TRBJ2-4
v_gene: TRBV27
d_gene: -
CDR3nt: TGTGCCAGCAGCCCAATAGGATCCGGGAAAAACATTCAGTACTTC
CDR3aa: CASSPIGSGKNIQYF

abundance: once
j_gene: TRBJ1-2
v_gene: TRBV3-1/TRBV3-2
d_gene: -
CDR3nt: TGTGCCAGCAGCGTACAGGGTTATGGCTACACCTTC
CDR3aa: CASSVQGYGYTF

abundance: -
j_gene: TRBJ1-4
v_gene: TRBV18
d_gene: -
CDR3nt: TGTGCCAGCTTCCGGGAAACAACTAATGAAAAACTGTTTTTT
CDR3aa: CASFRETTNEKLFF

abundance: -
j_gene: TRBJ2-1
v_gene: TRBV9
d_gene: TRBD1
CDR3nt: TGTGCCAGCAGCGCAGGACAGGGGATTTCGGTTTTCGATGAGCAGTTCTTC
CDR3aa: CASSAGQGISVFDEQFF

abundance: -
j_gene: TRBJ2-7
v_gene: TRBV7-9
d_gene: -
CDR3nt: TGTGCCAGCAGCGGCGGCACCTACTACGAGCAGTACTTC
CDR3aa: CASSGGTYYEQYF

abundance: -
j_gene: TRBJ2-4
v_gene: TRBV7-9
d_gene: -
CDR3nt: TGTGCCAGCAGCACCCCGGAGGATCCACCAATCAAAAACATTCAGTACTTC
CDR3aa: CASSTPEDPPIKNIQYF

abundance: -
j_gene: TRBJ1-2
v_gene: TRBV19
d_gene: TRBD1
CDR3nt: TGTGCCAGTAGGGGACAGAGCGGTGGCTACACCTTC
CDR3aa: CASRGQSGGYTF